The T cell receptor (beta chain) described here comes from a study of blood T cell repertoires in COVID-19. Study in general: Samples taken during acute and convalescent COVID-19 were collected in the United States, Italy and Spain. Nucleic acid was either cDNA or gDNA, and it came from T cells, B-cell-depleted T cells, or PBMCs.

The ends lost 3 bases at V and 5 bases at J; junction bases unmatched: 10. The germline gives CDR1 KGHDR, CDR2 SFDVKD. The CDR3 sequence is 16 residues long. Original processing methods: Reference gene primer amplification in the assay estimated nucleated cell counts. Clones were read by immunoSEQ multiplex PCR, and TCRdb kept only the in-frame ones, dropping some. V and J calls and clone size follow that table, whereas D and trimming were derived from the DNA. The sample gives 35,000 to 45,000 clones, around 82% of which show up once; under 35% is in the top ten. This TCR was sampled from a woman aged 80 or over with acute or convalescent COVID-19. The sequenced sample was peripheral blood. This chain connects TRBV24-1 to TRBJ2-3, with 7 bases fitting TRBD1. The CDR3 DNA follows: TGTGCCACCAGTGATCGTACAGGGACAGTAATAGATACGCAGTATTTT. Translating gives CATSDRTGTVIDTQYF.